These T cell receptor beta chains were read from a single sample in a study of blood T cell repertoires in COVID-19. Clones were read by immunoSEQ multiplex PCR, and TCRdb kept only the in-frame ones, dropping some. The sample carries roughly 250,000 clones, 88% recorded once. Sequences were obtained from peripheral blood. All receptors come from a woman between 25 and 40 years old with acute or convalescent COVID-19. CDR3s include the opening cysteine and the closing phenylalanine or tryptophan. D genes are given only for firm matches. Rows may omit the clone size; those that give it use once, few, many or a size class.

d_gene | abundance | j_gene | v_gene | CDR3aa | CDR3nt
. | . | TRBJ2-1 | TRBV15 | CATSRGTNEQFF | TGTGCCACCAGCAGGGGCACAAATGAGCAGTTCTTC
. | . | TRBJ1-5 | TRBV2 | CASSDVRDAQHF | TGTGCCAGCAGTGATGTCCGAGATGCGCAGCATTTT
. | . | TRBJ2-7 | TRBV14 | CASSLDLRGEQYF | TGTGCCAGCAGCCTGGACCTTCGGGGAGAGCAGTACTTC
TRBD1 | . | TRBJ1-1 | TRBV7-3 | CASSSYPGQEEAFF | TGTGCCAGCAGCTCCTACCCGGGACAGGAGGAAGCTTTCTTT
. | . | TRBJ1-1 | TRBV6-5 | CASSRGGSEAFF | TGTGCCAGCAGCCGCGGGGGTTCAGAAGCTTTCTTT
. | once | TRBJ2-6 | TRBV12-5 | CASGFSGASGANVLTF | TGTGCTAGTGGTTTCTCAGGGGCCTCTGGGGCCAACGTCCTGACTTTC
. | . | TRBJ2-7 | TRBV30 | CAQRTATYEQYF | TGTGCCCAGAGGACAGCTACCTACGAGCAGTACTTC
TRBD2 | . | TRBJ2-5 | TRBV30 | CAWVREETQYF | TGTGCCTGGGTGCGGGAGGAGACCCAGTACTTC
. | . | TRBJ2-5 | TRBV4-2 | CASSLRDSKQETQYF | TGTGCCAGCAGCCTCCGGGACTCCAAGCAAGAGACCCAGTACTTC
TRBD1 | many | TRBJ1-4 | TRBV3-1/TRBV3-2 | CASSPGTGVEKLFF | TGTGCCAGCAGCCCAGGGACAGGGGTTGAAAAACTGTTTTTT
. | . | TRBJ2-5 | TRBV7-9 | CASSFLTVGQGQETQYF | TGTGCCAGCAGCTTTTTGACTGTAGGGCAGGGACAAGAGACCCAGTACTTC
TRBD1 | . | TRBJ2-7 | TRBV5-1 | CASSPSLDRVGEQYF | TGCGCCAGCAGCCCGAGCCTCGACAGGGTAGGCGAGCAGTACTTC
. | . | TRBJ1-2 | TRBV6-5 | CASSYDSYGYTF | TGTGCCAGCAGTTACGACAGCTATGGCTACACCTTC
TRBD2 | once | TRBJ2-2 | TRBV2 | CASNRPGGGQANTGELFF | TGTGCCAGCAATCGACCTGGCGGGGGGCAAGCGAACACCGGGGAGCTGTTTTTT
. | . | TRBJ2-7 | TRBV19 | CASSSGRTYEQYF | TGTGCCAGTAGTAGTGGCAGAACCTACGAGCAGTACTTC
. | . | TRBJ1-1 | TRBV18 | CASSPRAGLNTEAFF | TGTGCCAGCTCACCTCGCGCAGGGTTGAACACTGAAGCTTTCTTT
. | . | TRBJ2-7 | TRBV27 | CASSFVGSGYEQYF | TGTGCCAGCAGTTTTGTCGGGAGCGGCTACGAGCAGTACTTC
. | . | TRBJ1-2 | TRBV6-5 | CASSYTPGGAGYTF | TGTGCCAGCAGTTACACTCCGGGGGGTGCTGGCTACACCTTC
TRBD2 | . | TRBJ2-7 | TRBV7-6 | CASGSGSSYEQYF | TGTGCCAGCGGCAGCGGGAGCTCCTACGAGCAGTACTTC
TRBD1 | . | TRBJ2-5 | TRBV14 | CASSPRTGGETQYF | TGTGCCAGCAGCCCCAGGACAGGGGGAGAGACCCAGTACTTC
TRBD2 | . | TRBJ2-7 | TRBV6-2/TRBV6-3 | CASSSGLARYEQYF | TGTGCCAGCAGTTCAGGACTAGCTCGGTACGAGCAGTACTTC
. | . | TRBJ1-3 | TRBV2 | CASSEARGNTIYF | TGTGCCAGCAGTGAAGCGCGGGGAAACACCATATATTTT